This T cell receptor (beta chain) emerged from a study of T-cell reconstitution after alpha-beta-depleted transplantation in children. Unique molecular identifiers were built into the TCRbeta library. From the PCR reads, TCRdb called clonotypes with MiXCR, one entry per CDR3 protein. The sample records about 90,000 distinct CDR3 sequences, 7% to 10% being singletons. This clonotype showed up many times. V lost 5 bases and J 0 bases, leaving 3 bases between the germline ends. This CDR3 has 12 residues. Source: PBMCs from the stem cell graft donor, taken from the stem cell graft. The origin of this receptor is a human donor who donated a stem cell graft to a child with congenital amegakaryocytic thrombocytopenia. The chain joins TRBV12-3 or TRBV12-4 to TRBJ2-3; D gene uncertain. The CDR3, as DNA: TGTGCCAGCAGTCATAGCACAGATACGCAGTATTTT. Its protein is CASSHSTDTQYF.